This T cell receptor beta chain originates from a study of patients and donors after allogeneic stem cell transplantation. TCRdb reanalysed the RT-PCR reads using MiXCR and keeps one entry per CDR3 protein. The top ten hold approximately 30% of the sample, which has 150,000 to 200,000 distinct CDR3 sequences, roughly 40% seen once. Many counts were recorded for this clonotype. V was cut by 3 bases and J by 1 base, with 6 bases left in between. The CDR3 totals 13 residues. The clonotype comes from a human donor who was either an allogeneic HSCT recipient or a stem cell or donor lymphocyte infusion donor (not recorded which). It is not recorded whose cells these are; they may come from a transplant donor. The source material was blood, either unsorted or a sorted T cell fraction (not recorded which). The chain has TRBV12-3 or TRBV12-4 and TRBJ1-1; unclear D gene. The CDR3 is CASSLSGNTEAFF. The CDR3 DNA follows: TGTGCCAGCAGTTTGTCCGGGAACACTGAAGCTTTCTTT.